This T cell receptor beta chain was sequenced in a study of T cells in localized non-small cell lung cancer. Study-wide points: It remains possible that heterogeneity exists, since only one tumor region was sequenced.

Clones were sequenced by immunoSEQ multiplex PCR, and TCRdb holds only the in-frame ones, with some missing. The sample lists approximately 3,000 clones, around 30% occurring once. This clone was counted only a few times. Its antigen is unknown. This TCR derives from a female donor of 60 years or more with stage I squamous cell lung carcinoma. The source material was normal lung tissue next to the tumor, sampled before any cancer treatment.

Here the CDR3 reads CASSAYSGATDTQYF. In DNA form, the CDR3 reads TGTGCCAGCAGCGCCTATTCCGGGGCCACAGATACGCAGTATTTT. The gene calls are TRBV9 and TRBJ2-3; D may be TRBD1 or TRBD2 (5 bases each). This CDR3 is built from 15 residues. Per germline, CDR1 SGDLS and CDR2 YYNGEE. The germline V and J ends were trimmed by 3 bases and 2 bases, with 13 bases remaining between them.